This TCR beta chain was found in a study of T cell responses to AZD1222 COVID-19 vaccine. Only in-frame clones appear in the TCRdb table, and some are missing; sequencing was by immunoSEQ multiplex PCR. The sample yields over 90,000 clones, roughly 84% seen once. CDR1 and CDR2 from the germline V gene are SGHRS and YFSETQ. The V and J ends lost 1 base and 4 bases respectively, with 6 bases between them. The CDR3 runs to 13 residues. The material sequenced was peripheral blood, taken on day 0 of AZD1222 vaccination. The V and J genes are TRBV5-1 and TRBJ1-3; D unclear. This TCR derives from an adult in good health. CDR3 region: CASSLFEGNTIYF. In nucleotides, the CDR3 is TGCGCCAGCAGCTTGTTCGAGGGAAACACCATATATTTT. The whole variable domain, remainder taken from reference TRBV5-1 and TRBJ1-3, is KAGVTQTPRYLIKTRGQQVTLSCSPISGHRSVSWYQQTPGQGLQFLFEYFSETQRNKGNFPGRFSGRQFSNSRSEMNVSTLELGDSALYLCASSLFEGNTIYFGEGSWLTVV.